This T cell receptor beta chain was found in a study of T cells in Graves' hyperthyroidism and ophthalmopathy (dated by TCRdb to between 2018 and 2020). A note on the overall study: Peripheral blood samples were taken at the time of initial diagnosis, prior to any treatment. After blood sampling, hyperthyroidism patients were treated with methimazole at a starting dose of 30 mg daily, and ophthalmopathy patients were treated with high-dose intravenous methylprednisolone. The paper reports TCR Vbeta CDR3 sequencing of 135 peripheral blood samples: under 45 ophthalmopathy, fewer than 80 hyperthyroidism and around 17 progressor patients. Prospective prediction of ophthalmopathy was tested in an independent validation cohort of 18 to 20 hyperthyroidism patients and 17 patients who later progressed to ophthalmopathy. Thyroid tissue and blood T-cell repertoires from six Graves' hyperthyroidism patients were also compared in the study. TCR V-J signatures able to tell the groups apart were searched for in a discovery cohort of 100 patients, of whom more than 40 had Graves' ophthalmopathy and under 65 had stable Graves' hyperthyroidism. The roughly 100 discovery patients were randomly split 7:3 into training and test sets.

From the cysteine through the phenylalanine, the CDR3 covers 13 amino acids. Just CDR3 DNA is preserved here, 39 bases in frame from base 1. Between the V and J ends, shortened by 0 bases and 4 bases respectively, the junction contains 6 bases. The germline V gene (reference sequence) provides CDR1 MNHNY and CDR2 SVGAGI. Ophthalmopathy patients had moderately to severely active disease, Clinical Activity Score of at least 3, NOSPECS grade of at least 4, and duration under 3 months. The study excluded patients with uncontrolled infections, other autoimmune diseases, pregnancy or lactation. Clinical symptoms, serum thyroxine and TRAb, thyroid ultrasound, and orbital computed tomography formed the basis for the diagnoses. Ficoll-Paque density gradient centrifugation was used to isolate PBMCs from 9.5 to 10 ml of fresh peripheral blood. Trizol reagent was used to extract total RNA, and RNA quality was then checked on an Agilent 2100 Bioanalyzer.

The study at large found these results: In validation, the model predicted progression to ophthalmopathy a median of around six months before onset, with roughly 70% sensitivity and roughly 77% specificity. Most expanded thyroid clonotypes (frequency above 0.001) were also detected in blood, suggesting blood repertoires may reflect thyroid immune responses. Ophthalmopathy was separated from stable hyperthyroidism by a 13 V-J signature model, with around 88% sensitivity and approximately 81% specificity obtained in cross-validation and 80%/75% obtained in testing. Sample size was not statistically predetermined, and investigators were not blinded to group allocation.

Amplification of TCR beta CDR3 regions was carried out from RNA transcripts. The TCR CDR3 was subjected to a first round of RT-PCR using the HTBI primer set and the Qiagen OneStep RT-PCR kit. Libraries were constructed in a second round of multiplex PCR, after which size selection and purification were performed. Paired-end sequencing of the libraries was performed with 100 bp reads on an Illumina HiSeq2000. The study's processing was this. SOAPnuke was used to process the raw data, throwing out any read that contained adapters or uncalled bases, had a mean Phred below 15, or lacked an exact constant-primer or identifier match. COPE v1.2.5 was used to merge high-quality paired reads, and clonotypes were defined as unique nucleotide sequences. Clonotypes were aligned to IMGT TRBV, TRBD and TRBJ reference segments using MiTCR v1.1. Only V-J combinations with frequency above 0.0001, covering 99% to 99.2% of repertoires, were analysed. The TCS score was defined as the ratio of F50 (clonal expansion) to E x V (chaos), calculated using BLOSUM62-based TCRdist between CDR3 peptides within each V-J. Welch's t-statistics and random forest reduced roughly 500 V-J features to fewer than 15, which were used in a naive Bayes classifier (R e1071). Starting from the raw public reads, TCRdb applied fastp trimming at Q25, assembled clones with MiXCR and retained in-frame beta chains. Rows with a matching CDR3 protein are joined into one entry that keeps the most common DNA and genes. The V and J calls and clone size are TCRdb's, not the authors'. A total of about 350,000 distinct CDR3 sequences appear in this sample, about 13% of them only once. In total, the top ten clones hold 34% of the sample.

This clonotype was detected many times. Its antigen is not yet known. It has no much larger one-base neighbor in the sample; base qualities were not kept. This receptor chain uses TRBV6-6 and TRBJ1-2; confidence is insufficient to name the D gene. Specimen: blood. The receptor was isolated from a woman aged 40 to 50 with Graves' ophthalmopathy. The DNA sequence is TGTGCCAGCAGTTACTCGCGTAGCTATGGCTACACCTTC. The encoded protein is CASSYSRSYGYTF.